A selection of T cell receptor beta chains follows, all from one sample in a study of CD8 T cells in Susac syndrome. TCRdb analysed the immunoSEQ multiplex PCR reads with MiXCR anew, one entry per CDR3 protein. The top ten hold 0.093% of the sample, which has 200,000 or so distinct CDR3 sequences, about 95% seen once. Source material: CD4+ T cells from PBMCs. The receptors stem from a human donor with multiple sclerosis. CDR3s include the opening cysteine and the closing phenylalanine or tryptophan. Fields, in order: V gene, D gene, J gene, clone size, CDR3 protein, CDR3 DNA. D genes are given only for firm matches. Size is stated for part of the rows, as once, few or many counts, or as a class when the clone is expanded.

v_call: TRBV15; d_call: TRBD1; j_call: TRBJ2-3; clone_size: .; cdr3_aa: CATSSVPGQRPDTQYF; cdr3_nt: TGTGCCACCAGCAGCGTCCCGGGACAGCGCCCCGATACGCAGTATTTT
v_call: TRBV18; d_call: TRBD1; j_call: TRBJ2-7; clone_size: .; cdr3_aa: CASSPGTGIYEQYF; cdr3_nt: TGTGCCAGCTCACCAGGGACAGGGATTTACGAGCAGTACTTC
v_call: TRBV18; d_call: .; j_call: TRBJ1-5; clone_size: .; cdr3_aa: CASSPREKQPQHF; cdr3_nt: TGTGCCAGCTCACCGCGAGAGAAACAGCCCCAGCATTTT
v_call: TRBV20-1; d_call: .; j_call: TRBJ1-1; clone_size: .; cdr3_aa: CSARNTEAFF; cdr3_nt: TGCAGTGCTAGGAACACTGAAGCTTTCTTT
v_call: TRBV4-1; d_call: .; j_call: TRBJ2-5; clone_size: once; cdr3_aa: CASSQGAGGETQYF; cdr3_nt: TGCGCCAGCAGCCAAGGGGCGGGTGGCGAGACCCAGTACTTC
v_call: TRBV27; d_call: .; j_call: TRBJ2-6; clone_size: .; cdr3_aa: CASSLLGPLSGANVLTF; cdr3_nt: TGTGCCAGCAGTTTATTGGGGCCGCTCTCTGGGGCCAACGTCCTGACTTTC
v_call: TRBV5-6; d_call: TRBD1; j_call: TRBJ2-7; clone_size: .; cdr3_aa: CASSLRTGLIYEQYF; cdr3_nt: TGTGCCAGCAGCTTGCGGACAGGGCTTATCTACGAGCAGTACTTC
v_call: TRBV3-1; d_call: .; j_call: TRBJ1-2; clone_size: .; cdr3_aa: CASSQDPRDRGYTF; cdr3_nt: TGTGCCAGCAGCCAAGATCCGAGGGATAGGGGCTACACCTTC
v_call: TRBV30; d_call: .; j_call: TRBJ2-2; clone_size: .; cdr3_aa: CAWSELVAGELFF; cdr3_nt: TGTGCCTGGAGTGAACTAGTAGCCGGGGAGCTGTTTTTT
v_call: TRBV9; d_call: .; j_call: TRBJ1-2; clone_size: .; cdr3_aa: CASSVEVGYGYTF; cdr3_nt: TGTGCCAGCAGCGTAGAGGTTGGCTATGGCTACACCTTC
v_call: TRBV20-1; d_call: .; j_call: TRBJ1-5; clone_size: .; cdr3_aa: CSANQGQGQPQHF; cdr3_nt: TGCAGTGCCAACCAAGGTCAGGGACAGCCCCAGCATTTT